This TCR beta chain was captured by sequencing in a study of blood T cells in healthy people across ages. Study observations and caveats: Long-lived donors carried more naive CD4+ cells and greater diversity than aged donors.

This clonotype was seen more than once but under ten times. What it binds is unknown. Combining a sample-barcoded 5' primer with a J-beta primer mix, a second PCR ran for roughly 7 to 11 cycles. TCRdb passed the 5' RACE reads through MiXCR, listing each CDR3 protein once. In the table there are about 1.6 million distinct CDR3 sequences, around 35% of which are singletons. CDR3 length: 14 residues. Trimming left V 2 bases short and J 5 bases short, with 12 bases between. Germline V gene lookup returns CDR1 SEHNR and CDR2 FQNEAQ (reference sequence). Every sample had a minimum of 6.5 million PBMCs isolated.

V is TRBV7-9 and J is TRBJ1-1; D is perhaps TRBD1 (5 bases). The sequence derives from a woman under 40 in good health. Sequenced: blood. CDR3 amino acids: CASSLSEGWTEAFF. CDR3 coding DNA: TGTGCCAGCAGCTTATCGGAGGGGTGGACTGAAGCTTTCTTT.